Presented here are 9 T cell receptor beta chains from one specimen sequenced in a study of T-cell memory formation after mild COVID-19. Using its own MiXCR run on the 5' RACE reads, TCRdb lists one record per CDR3 protein. The data contain about 240,000 distinct CDR3 sequences, 8% to 10% of them seen just once; the ten biggest clones take up approximately 20%. Sequencing used PBMCs or a T cell subset sorted from them (not recorded which). These receptors were taken from a man younger than 35 who had mild COVID-19 (a few samples of this study predate the infection). Cell type and time point are not known.

This clonotype was observed a few times. V gene TRBV9 combines with J gene TRBJ2-7, with 7 bases fitting TRBD1. Germline V CDR1 and CDR2: SGDLS, YYNGEE. V was pared by 4 bases and J by 8 bases, with 12 bases of the junction left unmatched. The CDR3 totals 14 residues. CDR3 coding DNA: TGTGCCAGCAGCCCATATTACGGGACAGCCAAGCAGTACTTC. Protein product: CASSPYYGTAKQYF.

This chain connects TRBV7-9 to TRBJ1-1; TRBD1 is a possible D gene (6 bases). The CDR3 is 14 residues long. V lost 1 base to trimming and J lost 7 bases, with 13 bases between them. Germline V gene lookup returns CDR1 SEHNR and CDR2 FQNEAQ (reference sequence). CDR3 sequence reads: CASSLVGGRDEAFF. Here the CDR3 DNA reads TGTGCCAGCAGCTTAGTCGGGGGGCGAGATGAAGCTTTCTTT. Looking up the rest from reference TRBV7-9 and TRBJ1-1 gives the full variable domain: DTGVSQNPRHKITKRGQNVTFRCDPISEHNRLYWYRQTLGQGPEFLTYFQNEAQLEKSRLLSDRFSAERPKGSFSTLEIQRTEQGDSAMYLCASSLVGGRDEAFFGQGTRLTVV.

The chain recombines TRBV12-3 or TRBV12-4 with TRBJ1-5; D possibly corresponds to TRBD1 (5 bases). This CDR3 region has 15 residues. Trimming took off 8 bases at V and 4 bases at J, with 18 bases between the two ends. The CDR3 DNA is TGTGCCAGCGCCACAGGACTTAGAGAAAATCAGCCCCAGCATTTT. It is translated as CASATGLRENQPQHF.

This clonotype has a handful of counts. The V call is TRBV7-3, the J call TRBJ1-2; TRBD1 matches at 9 bases. Unmatched junction bases numbered 6, after V lost 5 bases and J lost 8 bases. CDR3 length equals 13 residues. Germline CDR1 and CDR2: SGHTA and FQGTGA. CDR3 nucleotide sequence: TGTGCCAGCAGCCCCGGGACAGGGCGAGGCTACACCTTC. It translates to CASSPGTGRGYTF. The variable domain in full, with the rest retrieved from reference TRBV7-3 and TRBJ1-2, is GAGVSQTPSNKVTEKGKYVELRCDPISGHTALYWYRQSLGQGPEFLIYFQGTGAADDSGLPNDRFFAVRPEGSVSTLKIQRTERGDSAVYLCASSPGTGRGYTFGSGTRLTVV.

This clonotype was counted only a few times. The V gene is TRBV7-3, the J gene TRBJ2-3, with 8 positions matching TRBD2. The CDR3 runs 17 residues. J was trimmed by 2 bases and V by 2 bases; bases with no gene match: 9. Germline V gene sequence: CDR1 SGHTA, CDR2 FQGTGA. CDR3 in DNA: TGTGCCAGCAGCTTACCTGGGGCGGGGGGCTCCACAGATACGCAGTATTTT. This gives the protein CASSLPGAGGSTDTQYF.

The chain combines TRBV27 with TRBJ2-5, with a tentative D call TRBD1 (6 bases). CDR1 and CDR2 (germline): MNHEY, SMNVEV (reference sequence). The CDR3 consists of 14 residues. The ends were cut back, 8 bases at V and 3 bases at J, with 16 bases in the middle. The CDR3 DNA sequence: TGTGCCAGCCGGAAACAGGGAAGAGAAGAGACCCAGTACTTC. Amino acids: CASRKQGREETQYF.

This clonotype was detected many times. The rearrangement uses TRBV12-5 and TRBJ1-2; D not resolved. V was cut by 4 bases and J by 8 bases, with 26 bases left in between. Looked up from germline, CDR1 is LGHNT and CDR2 is FRNRAP. This CDR3 has 17 amino acids. The CDR3 here is CASGWIRRYGRREGYTF. CDR3 in DNA: TGTGCTAGTGGTTGGATACGGAGATATGGCAGGAGGGAGGGCTACACCTTC.

The chain uses TRBV7-2 and TRBJ2-7; D may match TRBD1 or TRBD2 (5 bases each). Trimming shortened V by 1 base and J by 0 bases, and 13 bases separated the two germline ends. CDR1 is SGHTA, CDR2 FQGNSA, per germline. This CDR3 contains 16 residues. CDR3 sequence: CASSLEGTDSSYEQYF. CDR3 in DNA: TGTGCCAGCAGCTTAGAAGGGACGGATAGCTCCTACGAGCAGTACTTC.

The V call is TRBV7-9, the J call TRBJ2-1, with no clear D. The V and J ends lost 5 bases and 8 bases respectively, with 7 bases between them. CDR3 length: 11 residues. The germline CDR1 and CDR2 sequences are SEHNR and FQNEAQ (reference sequence). The CDR3 spells CASSLVDEQFF. CDR3 in DNA: TGTGCCAGCAGCCTAGTGGATGAGCAGTTCTTC.